The clone carrying this T cell receptor beta chain was picked up a small number of times. This sample was taken from a study of blood T cells in healthy people across ages. The second PCR ran about 6 to 12 cycles with a sample-barcoded 5' primer and J-beta primers. One entry per CDR3 protein results from TCRdb running MiXCR on the 5' RACE reads. The table lists about 930,000 distinct CDR3 sequences, just under 30% of them singletons. The CDR3 has 14 amino acids. The V and J ends lost 4 bases and 9 bases respectively, with 17 bases between them. CDR1 and CDR2 from the germline V gene are SGHRS and YFSETQ. This sample was shared with a second study, whose subject was T cells of mothers and their children.

V usage is TRBV5-1 and J usage is TRBJ2-1; the D gene is possibly TRBD2 (6 bases). This sequence was found in a middle-aged woman in good health. What was sequenced was blood. The CDR3 sequence is CASSRDLEAREQFF. The CDR3 nucleotides read TGCGCCAGCAGCCGGGACTTAGAAGCACGTGAGCAGTTCTTC.